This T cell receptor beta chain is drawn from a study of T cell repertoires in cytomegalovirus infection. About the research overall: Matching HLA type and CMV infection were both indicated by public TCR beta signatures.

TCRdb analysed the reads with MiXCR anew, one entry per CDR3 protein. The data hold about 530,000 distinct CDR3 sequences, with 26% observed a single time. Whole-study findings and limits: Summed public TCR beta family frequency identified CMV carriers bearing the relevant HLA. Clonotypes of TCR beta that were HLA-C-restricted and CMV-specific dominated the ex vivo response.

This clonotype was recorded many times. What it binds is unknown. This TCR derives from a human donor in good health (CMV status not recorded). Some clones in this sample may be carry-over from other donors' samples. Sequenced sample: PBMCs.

The CDR3 sequence: CASSLVIQETQYF. CDR3 sequence (DNA): TGTGCCAGCAGCTTAGTTATACAAGAGACCCAGTACTTC. V usage is TRBV7-2 and J usage is TRBJ2-5; D unresolved. Trimming removed 1 base from V and 2 bases from J, with 5 bases in between. Germline CDR1 and CDR2: SGHTA and FQGNSA. The CDR3 totals 13 residues.